The sequence of this T cell receptor (beta chain) was determined in a study of T cells in Graves' hyperthyroidism and ophthalmopathy. Amplified regions were TCR beta CDR3 sequences from RNA transcripts. Using the HTBI primer set, a first-round RT-PCR was run on the TCR CDR3. TCRdb processed the multiplex PCR reads anew with MiXCR; each CDR3 protein has one entry. The sample holds approximately 510,000 distinct CDR3 sequences, around 43% seen once. Germline V gene sequence: CDR1 ENHRY, CDR2 SYGVKD. The junction had 5 bases not matched to a gene; V was cut back by 4 bases and J by 11 bases. CDR3 length equals 12 residues.

Sequencing was performed on peripheral blood or thyroid tissue (not recorded which). This chain connects TRBV10-3 to TRBJ1-1, with 9 bases identical to TRBD1. The source of this sequence is an adult woman with Graves' disease, either hyperthyroidism or ophthalmopathy (not recorded which). The CDR3 spells CAISGTGGPAFF. CDR3 nucleotide sequence: TGTGCCATCAGTGGAACAGGGGGCCCGGCTTTCTTT.